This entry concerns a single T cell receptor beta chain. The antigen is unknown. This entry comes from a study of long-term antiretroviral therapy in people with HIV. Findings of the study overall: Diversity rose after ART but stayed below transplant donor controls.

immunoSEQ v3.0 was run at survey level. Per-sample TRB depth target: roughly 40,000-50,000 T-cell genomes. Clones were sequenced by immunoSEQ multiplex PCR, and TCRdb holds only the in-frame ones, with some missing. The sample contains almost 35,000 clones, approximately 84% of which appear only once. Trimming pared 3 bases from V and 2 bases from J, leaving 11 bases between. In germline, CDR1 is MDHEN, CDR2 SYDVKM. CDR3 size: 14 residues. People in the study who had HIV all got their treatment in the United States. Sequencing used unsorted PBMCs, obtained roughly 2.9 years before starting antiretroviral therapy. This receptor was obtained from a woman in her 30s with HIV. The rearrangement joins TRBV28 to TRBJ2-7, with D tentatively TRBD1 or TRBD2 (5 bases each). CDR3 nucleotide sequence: TGTGCCAGCAGTTTGTTTGGGGGTACCTACGAGCAGTACTTC. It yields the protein CASSLFGGTYEQYF.